This T cell receptor (beta chain) was sequenced in a study of PD-1 blockade in classical Hodgkin lymphoma. Findings and caveats of the study: Only CD4+ TCR diversity, not CD8+, had risen significantly by C4D1. Healthy donors were reported to have higher baseline TCR diversity than newly diagnosed patients.

Clones were read by immunoSEQ multiplex PCR, and TCRdb kept only the in-frame ones, dropping some. The table has 900 or so clones, nearly 90% seen once; the top ten hold 4.5% to 6.5%. Exposure to brentuximab vedotin varied, and each patient had relapsed following autologous stem cell transplantation. CD4+ T cells were purified from thawed PBMCs by magnetic negative selection. Complete response, partial response or progressive disease were the best responses. Per germline, CDR1 SGHNT and CDR2 YYREEE (reference sequence). Trimming shortened V by 2 bases and J by 6 bases, and 8 bases separated the two germline ends. The CDR3 extends over 12 amino acids. To note about this clone: Its target is not known.

This clonotype was obtained from a human donor with classical Hodgkin lymphoma. The material sequenced was CD4+ T cells from blood, taken at baseline. This chain links TRBV5-4 with TRBJ1-1; D gene uncertain. CDR3 loop: CASSLPASEAFF. In DNA form, the CDR3 reads TGTGCCAGCAGCTTACCAGCTTCTGAAGCTTTCTTT.